The 30 T cell receptor beta chains below come from one sample, sequenced in a study of blood T cell repertoires in COVID-19. Some clones are missing from TCRdb's copy, which holds only in-frame ones; the method was immunoSEQ multiplex PCR. The sample includes almost 350,000 clones, roughly 90% of them seen just once. Material for sequencing was PBMCs or T cells enriched from blood (not recorded which). The receptors were sampled from a woman in her 30s who had been exposed to COVID-19.

This chain joins TRBV6-5 and TRBJ1-1; 7 nucleotides match TRBD1. The CDR3 sequence is 14 residues long. The trim removed 6 bases at V and 4 bases at J, leaving 8 bases unmatched. In germline, CDR1 is MNHEY, CDR2 SVGAGI. The CDR3, as DNA: TGTGCCAGCAGGGTGAGGGGGCCGGGCACTGAAGCTTTCTTT. It is translated as CASRVRGPGTEAFF.

This clone was observed a few times. The genes are TRBV5-6 and TRBJ1-4; 11 bases align to TRBD1. CDR3 length equals 17 residues. J lost 8 bases, V lost 4 bases, and 13 bases had no gene match. The V gene's germline CDR1 is SGHDT and CDR2 YYEEEE. The CDR3 coding sequence is TGTGCCAGCAGCCAGGACAGGGGGCTCGCCATTCTCGAAAAACTGTTTTTT. It translates to CASSQDRGLAILEKLFF.

A note on this clone: With a much larger clone just one base away, this may be a read error. This chain uses TRBV7-8 with TRBJ2-7, with 11 nucleotides matching TRBD1. V gave up 5 bases and J gave up 6 bases; unmatched junction bases: 3. This CDR3 is built from 13 residues. The germline V gene encodes CDR1 SGHVS and CDR2 FQNEAQ. The DNA of the CDR3 is TGTGCCAGCAGCCCCGGGACAGGGGGCGAGCAGTACTTC. Translation: CASSPGTGGEQYF.

The rearrangement links TRBV9 to TRBJ2-1; D possibly corresponds to TRBD1 (5 bases). Trimming removed 7 bases at V and 1 base at J, with 18 bases between. This CDR3 contains 16 residues. The germline V gene encodes CDR1 SGDLS and CDR2 YYNGEE. DNA of the CDR3: TGTGCCAGCGGTAGGGTCACAGGCCGGTCCTACAATGAGCAGTTCTTC. Translation: CASGRVTGRSYNEQFF.

V and J are TRBV5-6 and TRBJ1-4; tentatively, D is TRBD1 (5 bases). Trimming removed 4 bases at V and 8 bases at J, with 18 bases between. The CDR3 extends over 15 amino acids. Germline CDR1 SGHDT, CDR2 YYEEEE. The CDR3 bases are TGTGCCAGCAGCCCCGGCGGGGGACTTCGGGAAAAACTGTTTTTT. Amino acids: CASSPGGGLREKLFF.

The rearrangement uses TRBV6-5 and TRBJ1-4; 8 bases are shared with TRBD1. With 6 bases clipped from V and 6 bases from J, the junction kept 9 bases outside the gene matches. The germline V gene has CDR1 MNHEY and CDR2 SVGAGI. The CDR3 has 15 amino acids. DNA for the CDR3: TGTGCCAGCAGGCATCCAGGGGGCGCGGATGAAAAACTGTTTTTT. This codes for CASRHPGGADEKLFF.

The genes are TRBV5-1 and TRBJ1-1; D might be TRBD1 (5 bases). With 4 bases removed from V and 4 bases from J, the gap between germline ends came to 17 bases. This CDR3 spans 15 amino acids. Germline V gives CDR1 SGHRS, CDR2 YFSETQ. The CDR3 protein is CASSAQPGRITEAFF. As DNA, the CDR3 is TGCGCCAGCAGCGCACAGCCAGGGAGGATCACTGAAGCTTTCTTT.

This chain links TRBV28 with TRBJ1-5; 10 bases are a match to TRBD1. The junction had 8 bases not matched to a gene; V was cut back by 6 bases and J by 6 bases. The CDR3 totals 15 residues. CDR1 and CDR2 (germline): MDHEN, SYDVKM. The CDR3 nucleotides read TGTGCCAGCAGGGGGACAGGGGAGATGTTTCAGCCCCAGCATTTT. This translates into CASRGTGEMFQPQHF.

The genes are TRBV2 and TRBJ1-4; 8 nucleotides line up with TRBD1. Germline trimming cut 6 bases from V and 0 bases from J; bases unmatched to any gene: 3. The V gene's germline CDR1 is SNHLY and CDR2 FYNNEI. The CDR3 covers 15 residues. CDR3 region: CASRDRAATNEKLFF. In nucleotides, the CDR3 is TGTGCCAGCAGGGACAGGGCGGCAACTAATGAAAAACTGTTTTTT.

This clone was seen just once. The V gene is TRBV12-3 or TRBV12-4, the J gene TRBJ1-6, with TRBD1 matching 7 bases. The CDR3 loop spans 13 amino acids. V dropped 6 bases and J dropped 13; count of bases not matched to a gene: 9. The chain's CDR3 is CASSTDRSSPLHF. CDR3 nucleotide sequence: TGTGCCAGCAGCACGGACAGGTCTTCGCCCCTCCACTTT.

This clone has only one observation. The chain couples TRBV2 to TRBJ1-5; D ambiguous. The V end was cut by 6 bases, the J end by 1 base, with 7 bases between. CDR1 is SNHLY and CDR2 is FYNNEI in the germline V gene. The CDR3 is 13 residues long. The CDR3 here is CASRAGSNQPQHF. The CDR3 DNA reads as TGTGCCAGCAGGGCGGGGAGCAATCAGCCCCAGCATTTT.

CDR3 residues: CASSSILRDYHQPQHF. The DNA of the CDR3 is TGCGCCAGCAGCTCTATCCTCCGGGACTACCATCAGCCCCAGCATTTT. V is TRBV5-1 and J is TRBJ1-5, with D perhaps matching TRBD1 (5 bases). CDR1 is SGHRS, CDR2 YFSETQ, per germline. The CDR3 has 16 residues. The V end was cut by 3 bases, the J end by 5 bases, with 18 bases between.

The chain recombines TRBV29-1 with TRBJ1-2; D might be TRBD1 (5 bases). Trimming stripped 5 bases from V and 1 base from J, with 17 bases between. The V gene's germline CDR1 is SQVTM and CDR2 ANQGSEA. There are 15 residues in the CDR3. CDR3 in amino acids: CSVPTPGTVNYGYTF. For the CDR3, the DNA is TGCAGCGTTCCGACCCCCGGGACTGTTAACTATGGCTACACCTTC.

CDR3 in amino acids: CATSDSGNRDKNFGYTF. In DNA, the CDR3 is TGTGCCACCAGTGATTCGGGAAACCGGGACAAGAACTTCGGCTACACCTTC. The genes are TRBV24-1 and TRBJ1-2; tentatively, D is TRBD1 (6 bases). V lost 2 bases, J lost 8 bases, and 23 bases lay in between. Per the germline V gene, CDR1 is KGHDR and CDR2 is SFDVKD. The CDR3 runs to 17 residues.

The table lists this clone with a few counts. The chain couples TRBV4-1 to TRBJ1-2; 8 nucleotides match TRBD1. V was pared by 0 bases and J by 8 bases, with 8 bases of the junction left unmatched. This CDR3 comprises 15 residues. Germline CDR1 reads MGHRA; CDR2 reads YSYEKL. CDR3 DNA: TGCGCCAGCAGCCAAGAGAGAACAGGGGGAAGGGGCTACACCTTC. It yields the protein CASSQERTGGRGYTF.

CDR3 in DNA: TGTGCCAGCAGCCAAGTCGGGGGGGTTGCGGACGAGCAGTACTTC. Its translation is CASSQVGGVADEQYF. The chain couples TRBV14 to TRBJ2-7; 8 positions agree with TRBD2. In germline, CDR1 is SGHDN, CDR2 FVKESK. The CDR3 spans 15 residues. Trimming at V came to 1 base and at J to 5 bases, leaving 7 bases not matched to a gene.

The V and J genes are TRBV6-6 and TRBJ2-3; possible D gene TRBD2, 6 bases. Germline CDR1 reads MNHNY; CDR2 reads SVGAGI (reference sequence). The CDR3 is 12 residues long. Between the trimmed V and J ends, which lost 8 bases and 3 bases, there was a span of 9 bases. CDR3 amino acids: CASSGLTDTQYF. The CDR3 DNA follows: TGTGCCAGCTCCGGACTAACAGATACGCAGTATTTT.

The chain carries TRBV24-1 and TRBJ2-1; 7 bases are shared with TRBD2. This CDR3 contains 15 residues. The V segment lost 3 bases and the J segment 6 bases; nucleotides outside the gene matches: 7. CDR1 and CDR2 from the germline V gene are KGHDR and SFDVKD. The CDR3, as DNA: TGTGCCACCAGTGATCCCTTACTAGCGTCCAATGAGCAGTTCTTC. Protein product: CATSDPLLASNEQFF.

This chain connects TRBV29-1 to TRBJ2-7; the match to TRBD1 covers 10 bases. The CDR3 totals 13 residues. V lost 7 bases to trimming and J lost 3 bases; unmatched junction nucleotides: 6. Germline V gene lookup returns CDR1 SQVTM and CDR2 ANQGSEA. CDR3 bases: TGCAGCGGGACCGGGACAGGGGACTACGAGCAGTACTTC. It translates to CSGTGTGDYEQYF.

V usage is TRBV11-2 and J usage is TRBJ2-7; no reliable D call. The germline V and J ends were trimmed by 2 bases and 6 bases, with 8 bases remaining between them. Germline CDR1 is SGHAT and CDR2 is FQNNGV. CDR3 length equals 12 residues. The CDR3 loop is CASSLSRFEQYF. CDR3 coding DNA: TGTGCCAGCAGCTTAAGCCGTTTCGAGCAGTACTTC.

The chain uses TRBV5-4 and TRBJ1-1; the D gene is possibly TRBD1 (5 bases). There are 14 residues in the CDR3. Germline V lookup: CDR1 SGHNT, CDR2 YYREEE (reference sequence). With 1 base removed from V and 0 bases from J, the gap between germline ends came to 7 bases. CDR3 loop: CASSLQGMNTEAFF. The CDR3 nucleotides are TGTGCCAGCAGCTTGCAGGGAATGAACACTGAAGCTTTCTTT.

The chain couples TRBV27 to TRBJ1-6; D is unresolved. The germline V gene has CDR1 MNHEY and CDR2 SMNVEV (reference sequence). This CDR3 comprises 12 residues. V was cut by 6 bases and J by 12 bases, with 12 bases left in between. The CDR3: CASSFPGKPLHF. The CDR3 DNA reads as TGTGCCAGCAGCTTCCCGGGGAAACCCCTCCACTTT.

V gene TRBV3-1 (or the pseudogene TRBV3-2) combines with J gene TRBJ2-6; 9 positions match TRBD1. The CDR3 has 18 amino acids. The J segment lost 0 bases and the V segment lost 4 bases, leaving 7 bases of the junction unmatched. Germline assignment: CDR1 LGHDT and CDR2 YNNKEL (reference sequence). The CDR3, as DNA: TGTGCCAGCAGCCGACCGGACAGGGGCCTCTCTGGGGCCAACGTCCTGACTTTC. Protein: CASSRPDRGLSGANVLTF.

The chain carries TRBV24-1 and TRBJ1-1; 7 positions match TRBD1. Germline trimming cut 4 bases from V and 1 base from J; bases unmatched to any gene: 5. Germline-derived CDR1 and CDR2 are KGHDR and SFDVKD. The CDR3 loop spans 15 amino acids. DNA of the CDR3: TGTGCCACCAGTGACGCGACAGGGAGGAACACTGAAGCTTTCTTT. Translated, it gives CATSDATGRNTEAFF.

The rearrangement uses TRBV10-3 and TRBJ2-5, with 12 bases matching TRBD2. With 5 bases clipped from V and 0 bases from J, the junction kept 1 base outside the gene matches. The V gene's germline CDR1 is ENHRY and CDR2 SYGVKD. The CDR3 spans 15 residues. CDR3 in amino acids: CAISRTSGNQETQYF. The CDR3 nucleotides are TGTGCCATCAGTAGGACTAGCGGGAACCAAGAGACCCAGTACTTC.

This clone came up once. This chain connects TRBV15 to TRBJ1-4, with D tentatively TRBD1 (5 bases). Germline V lookup: CDR1 LNHNV, CDR2 YYDKDF (reference sequence). Trimming left V 0 bases short and J 2 bases short, with 7 bases between. This CDR3 contains 15 residues. The CDR3 protein is CATSRDRGTNEKLFF. The DNA for the CDR3 is TGTGCCACCAGCAGAGACCGGGGGACTAATGAAAAACTGTTTTTT.

This clone has only a few counts. The chain uses TRBV5-1 and TRBJ2-7, with D possibly matching TRBD1 (6 bases). The CDR3 runs to 15 residues. Looked up from germline, CDR1 is SGHRS and CDR2 is YFSETQ. The ends were cut back, 4 bases at V and 5 bases at J, with 19 bases in the middle. The CDR3 nucleotides read TGCGCCAGCAGCCCCCTTACAGGGTCGGGGAACGAGCAGTACTTC. Amino acid sequence: CASSPLTGSGNEQYF.

The rearrangement links TRBV5-1 to TRBJ2-7; 7 bases are shared with TRBD2. This CDR3 is 15 amino acids long. Germline assignment: CDR1 SGHRS and CDR2 YFSETQ. V was clipped by 3 bases and J by 0 bases; unmatched bases: 6. CDR3 amino acids: CASSWAGTNSYEQYF. CDR3 nucleotides: TGCGCCAGCAGCTGGGCCGGGACTAACTCCTACGAGCAGTACTTC.

Details on this clone: Other DNA sequences of this sample code for an identical CDR3. V and J are TRBV19 and TRBJ2-3; 8 positions agree with TRBD1. The CDR3 runs to 14 residues. The ends lost 6 bases at V and 1 base at J; junction bases unmatched: 3. Germline loops: CDR1 LNHDA, CDR2 SQIVND (reference sequence). The CDR3 is CASRGQGGTDTQYF. Written as DNA, the CDR3 is TGTGCCAGTAGAGGACAGGGAGGCACAGATACGCAGTATTTT.

CDR3 amino acids: CASSRQAGSTYNEQFF. In nucleotides, the CDR3 is TGTGCCAGTAGTCGTCAAGCGGGTTCAACCTACAATGAGCAGTTCTTC. The chain employs TRBV19 and TRBJ2-1; tentatively, D is TRBD2 (6 bases). Germline V gene lookup returns CDR1 LNHDA and CDR2 SQIVND (reference sequence). V was pared by 5 bases and J by 2 bases, with 16 bases between. The CDR3 spans 16 residues.